This T cell receptor (beta chain) was profiled in a study of shared clonotypes between healthy human individuals. Findings and limits, study-wide: Non-shared clonotypes had lower generation probabilities than those shared by all four donors.

Germline CDR1 is SGHTA and CDR2 is FQGNSA. V gave up 5 bases and J gave up 2 bases, with 13 bases separating them. The CDR3 is 14 residues long. Method: immunoSEQ multiplex PCR; TCRdb's copy keeps in-frame clones and lacks some. The table shows 850,000 to 1,200,000 clones, with 70% to 80% occurring only once. With regard to this clone: Its specificity is not known.

The chain links TRBV7-2 to TRBJ2-7; the D is unclear. The sequencing sample was made of memory CD4+ T cells sorted from blood. Subset noted: CD45RA-negative fraction. This receptor was obtained from a man aged 18 to 29 in good health. Written as DNA, the CDR3 is TGTGCCAGCAGCCTGCGACCGTCTCCCTACGAGCAGTACTTC. Translating it yields CASSLRPSPYEQYF.